This T cell receptor beta chain appears in the sequencing data of a study of CD8+ T cells in alopecia areata. About this clone itself: Its cognate antigen is unknown.

Investigators isolated RNA and reverse transcribed it into cDNA to act as the sequencing template. Sequencing was performed with immunoSEQ multiplex PCR; in TCRdb, only in-frame clones are kept and a portion is missing. The sample holds about 250,000 clones, about two thirds seen once. Study conclusions and caveats: Shared TCR sequences were less clear between patients than in mice, possibly partly from HLA diversity.

V lost 1 base and J lost 3, with 11 bases in between. CDR1 is SGHAT, CDR2 FQNNGV, per germline. This CDR3 spans 15 amino acids. Alopecia areata patients had lesional scalp punch biopsies and peripheral blood taken from them. Sorting of PBMCs yielded the CD4+ and CD8+ T cells. The specimen was CD4+ T cells sorted from blood, collected at week 0. The chain has TRBV11-2 and TRBJ2-3, with unresolved D. This clonotype was obtained from a human donor with alopecia areata. In DNA form, the CDR3 reads TGTGCCAGCAGCTTAGCCCTCTTGAGGACAGATACGCAGTATTTT. Its protein product is CASSLALLRTDTQYF.